This is a list of T cell receptor beta chains from one sample in a study of OX40 agonist ivuxolimab in advanced cancers. Sequenced by immunoSEQ multiplex PCR; TCRdb stores in-frame clones only, minus some. The repertoire holds 35,000 to 50,000 clones, with roughly 86% as singletons. Sequences were derived from CD4+ or CD8+ T cells sorted from blood, sampled in a trial of the OX40 agonist ivuxolimab. The origin of the receptors is an adult with an advanced solid tumor such as melanoma, head and neck, liver or kidney cancer. CDR3s include the opening cysteine and the closing phenylalanine or tryptophan. Fields, in order: J gene, clone size, V gene, D gene, CDR3 DNA, CDR3 protein. D genes are given only for firm matches. Expanded clones get a size class; other rows say once, few or many, or leave the size out.

>TRBJ2-5|NA|TRBV29-1|TRBD1
TGCAGCGTTAGCACCCACAGGGGAGAGACCCAGTACTTC
CSVSTHRGETQYF
>TRBJ2-5|NA|TRBV7-2|NA
TGTGCCAGCAGCCGAGACGTAACCCAAGAGACCCAGTACTTC
CASSRDVTQETQYF
>TRBJ2-7|NA|TRBV19|TRBD2
TGTGCCAGTACCTTTAGCGGGGACTCCTACGAGCAGTACTTC
CASTFSGDSYEQYF
>TRBJ2-3|NA|TRBV10-3|NA
TGTGCCATCAGTGTTATCCAACCCTCAGATACGCAGTATTTT
CAISVIQPSDTQYF
>TRBJ2-7|NA|TRBV21-1|NA
TGTGCCAACCCCACCTCCTTAACCGGGACAGATACTGGGACCAGCTACGAGCAGTACTTC
CANPTSLTGTDTGTSYEQYF
>TRBJ2-2|NA|TRBV28|TRBD2
TGTGCCAGCAGTTCATACACCGGGACTAGCGGGAGGTCCCCCGGGGAGCTGTTTTTT
CASSSYTGTSGRSPGELFF
>TRBJ2-5|NA|TRBV18|TRBD1
TGTGCCAGCTCACCGCGACGGGACAGCCAAGAGACCCAGTACTTC
CASSPRRDSQETQYF
>TRBJ2-3|NA|TRBV7-3|TRBD2
TGTGCCAGCAGCCTAGCCCCTGGGGGGGGAACAGATACGCAGTATTTT
CASSLAPGGGTDTQYF
>TRBJ2-7|NA|TRBV19|NA
TGTGCCAGTCGGTCGAATGATAACTCCTACGAGCAGTACTTC
CASRSNDNSYEQYF
>TRBJ1-1|NA|TRBV6-5|TRBD1
TGTGCCAGCAGACGATCGGGACAGGGGAACACTGAAGCTTTCTTT
CASRRSGQGNTEAFF
>TRBJ2-1|NA|TRBV11-2|NA
TGTGCCAGCAGGTCAGGATGGGAGCAGTTCTTC
CASRSGWEQFF
>TRBJ1-1|few|TRBV29-1|NA
TGCAGCGTTGGACAGGACAATGAAGCTTTCTTT
CSVGQDNEAFF
>TRBJ2-7|NA|TRBV6-9|NA
TGTGCCAGCAGTCCAGATAAAAGGCTCTCCTACGAGCAGTACTTC
CASSPDKRLSYEQYF
>TRBJ2-7|once|TRBV6-1|TRBD2
TGTGCCAGCAGTGATATTGCTAGCGGGATATACGAGCAGTACTTC
CASSDIASGIYEQYF
>TRBJ1-2|once|TRBV20-1|NA
TGCAGTGCTAGAGATACAGGGACCTACACCTTC
CSARDTGTYTF
>TRBJ2-7|NA|TRBV9|TRBD2
TGTGCCAGCAGCGTAGGACTAGCGGGAGGGATGCAGTACTTC
CASSVGLAGGMQYF
>TRBJ2-1|NA|TRBV19|NA
TGTGCCAGTAGGGACCTGAGGAAGTCCTACAATGAGCAGTTCTTC
CASRDLRKSYNEQFF
>TRBJ2-3|NA|TRBV7-3|TRBD1
TGTGCCAGCAGCGCGCGACAGGGGGGCACAGATACGCAGTATTTT
CASSARQGGTDTQYF
>TRBJ2-5|NA|TRBV19|TRBD2
TGTGCCAGTAGTAACCGACTAGCGGGACAAGAGACCCAGTACTTC
CASSNRLAGQETQYF
>TRBJ2-5|few|TRBV7-2|NA
TGTGCCAGCAGCACTGAAGAGACCCAGTACTTC
CASSTEETQYF
>TRBJ2-3|few|TRBV14|TRBD2
TGTGCCAGCAGCCGACCCGGGACTATTACAGATACGCAGTATTTT
CASSRPGTITDTQYF
>TRBJ2-7|NA|TRBV19|NA
TGTGCCAGTAGTCCCCGAGGTAGCGGAGGCGAGCAGTACTTC
CASSPRGSGGEQYF
>TRBJ2-1|NA|TRBV19|NA
TGTGCCAGTAGTGCCTTTAGCGGAATAGAGTTCTTC
CASSAFSGIEFF
>TRBJ1-4|NA|TRBV27|NA
TGTGCCAGCAGTTTATACAGGTTGGGGAATAATGAAAAACTGTTTTTT
CASSLYRLGNNEKLFF
>TRBJ2-7|NA|TRBV10-3|TRBD1
TGTGCCATCAGTGACCGACAGGGGAGTGACGAGCAGTACTTC
CAISDRQGSDEQYF
>TRBJ1-4|NA|TRBV11-2|TRBD1
TGTGCCAGCAGCCCCCGACAGGGTGAGGAAAAACTGTTTTTT
CASSPRQGEEKLFF
>TRBJ2-1|NA|TRBV7-3|TRBD2
TGTGCCAGCAGCCTCACCGGGCGGGAGCGGGATGAGCAGTTCTTC
CASSLTGRERDEQFF
>TRBJ2-7|NA|TRBV27|NA
TGTGCCAGCAGAGGCAGCTCCTACGAGCAGTACTTC
CASRGSSYEQYF
>TRBJ2-1|NA|TRBV7-2|NA
TGTGCCAGCAGCTTAGGTGGGTTGGGCAATGAGCAGTTCTTC
CASSLGGLGNEQFF
>TRBJ2-7|once|TRBV28|NA
TGTGCCAGCAGTTTGGGTAGCGGACCCTACGAGCAGTACTTC
CASSLGSGPYEQYF
>TRBJ2-1|NA|TRBV9|NA
TGTGCCAGCAGCGTGAGAGGGGTCGATGAGCAGTTCTTC
CASSVRGVDEQFF
>TRBJ1-5|NA|TRBV18|NA
TGTGCCAGCTCATCGGACAGTTCAGGGCAGCCCCAGCATTTT
CASSSDSSGQPQHF
>TRBJ2-7|NA|TRBV27|TRBD2
TGTGCCAGCAGTTTTGGGAAAGCGGGAGGAGGGTACGAGCAGTACTTC
CASSFGKAGGGYEQYF
>TRBJ2-4|NA|TRBV18|NA
TGTGCCAGCTCACCTACCTTAGGGGGAAACATTCAGTACTTC
CASSPTLGGNIQYF
>TRBJ2-7|NA|TRBV15|NA
TGTGCCACCAGCAGAGCGGGCCACTCCTACGAGCAGTACTTC
CATSRAGHSYEQYF
>TRBJ1-5|NA|TRBV28|NA
TGTGCCAGCAGTTCCATGTCACATCAGCCCCAGCATTTT
CASSSMSHQPQHF
>TRBJ2-4|few|TRBV29-1|TRBD2
TGCAGCGTTGCGGGAGGGCAAAGCTCCCTAGCCAAAAACATTCAGTACTTC
CSVAGGQSSLAKNIQYF
>TRBJ2-2|NA|TRBV5-4|NA
TGTGCCAGCAGCTGGCCCGTTGGCGGGGAGCGTGGCGGGGAGCTGTTTTTT
CASSWPVGGERGGELFF
>TRBJ2-3|NA|TRBV19|TRBD2
TGTGCCACCTCCGAGACTAGCACCCGCACAGATACGCAGTATTTT
CATSETSTRTDTQYF
>TRBJ2-5|once|TRBV9|NA
TGTGCCAGCAGCGTAGACCCCAGACAAGAGACCCAGTACTTC
CASSVDPRQETQYF
>TRBJ2-1|NA|TRBV7-3|TRBD2
TGTGCCAGCGCGGGACTAGCGGGAGGGCCGGCTGAGCAGTTCTTC
CASAGLAGGPAEQFF
>TRBJ2-1|NA|TRBV4-3|NA
TGCGCCAGCAGCCAAAGCCTGGGGGAGCAGTTCTTC
CASSQSLGEQFF
>TRBJ1-1|few|TRBV29-1|NA
TGCAGCGTTGGCTGGACGGGTGAAGCTTTCTTT
CSVGWTGEAFF
>TRBJ1-2|NA|TRBV21-1|NA
TGTGCCAGCAGCAAAAAGGTGACAGGGGGCCATGGCTACACCTTC
CASSKKVTGGHGYTF
>TRBJ1-1|NA|TRBV25-1|NA
TGTGCCAGCAGTGAGAGGACCCGCAGTGAAGCTTTCTTT
CASSERTRSEAFF
>TRBJ1-2|NA|TRBV12-5|NA
TGTGCTAGTGCCCTCGGAGAAAGCGGCTACACCTTC
CASALGESGYTF
>TRBJ2-1|NA|TRBV7-2|TRBD2
TGTGCCAGCAGCTTAGCGGGAGGGCCCTACAATGAGCAGTTCTTC
CASSLAGGPYNEQFF
>TRBJ1-2|NA|TRBV19|NA
TGTGCCAGCACTGTCTTGATATATGGCTACACCTTC
CASTVLIYGYTF
>TRBJ2-5|once|TRBV11-3|TRBD1
TGTGCCAGCAGCCCGCGGACAGGGGGGCAAGAGACCCAGTACTTC
CASSPRTGGQETQYF
>TRBJ1-5|NA|TRBV19|NA
TGTGCCAGTAGTATAGACAGGGGTCAGCCCCAGCATTTT
CASSIDRGQPQHF
>TRBJ1-5|NA|TRBV28|NA
TGTGCCAGCACCAGAGATAGCAATCAGCCCCAGCATTTT
CASTRDSNQPQHF
>TRBJ2-1|NA|TRBV18|TRBD1
TGTGCCAGCTCAGCGGACAGGGGGATTGAGCAGTTCTTC
CASSADRGIEQFF
>TRBJ2-6|NA|TRBV29-1|TRBD1
TGCAGCGTCAACAGGGGGTCTGGGGCCAACGTCCTGACTTTC
CSVNRGSGANVLTF
>TRBJ2-1|NA|TRBV5-6|TRBD2
TGTGCCAGCAGCTTGTTCAAGCGGGAGATCGACGAGCAGTTCTTC
CASSLFKREIDEQFF